The text below deals with one TCR beta chain. The antigen is undetermined. Blood samples were obtained at baseline, cycle 4 day 1, and cycle 7 day 1. The data were obtained in a study of OX40 agonist ivuxolimab in advanced cancers. Study in general: The dose-escalation cohort had hepatocellular carcinoma, melanoma, renal cell or head and neck cancer. Age averaged roughly 60 years (range about 23 to 85), and 80% to 90% were male.

Assay used: immunoSEQ multiplex PCR; TCRdb lists only in-frame clones, some missing. The sample holds tens of thousands of clones, about 90% seen once. General study results and limits: There was clonal expansion of CD4+ and CD8+ blood T cells by week 6 at 0.1 to 3.0 mg/kg.

The receptor was derived from an adult with an advanced solid tumor such as melanoma, head and neck, liver or kidney cancer. The sample consisted of CD4+ or CD8+ T cells sorted from blood, taken in a trial of the OX40 agonist ivuxolimab.

CDR3 DNA sequence: TGTGCCAGCAGCCCCCGGCTGGTCAATGAAAAACTGTTTTTT. Its protein product is CASSPRLVNEKLFF. The chain combines TRBV14 with TRBJ1-4; D unresolved. Looked up from germline, CDR1 is SGHDN and CDR2 is FVKESK. Trimming removed 4 bases at V and 5 bases at J, with 11 bases between. The CDR3 runs 14 residues. Variable domain in full (rest from reference TRBV14 and TRBJ1-4): EAGVTQFPSHSVIEKGQTVTLRCDPISGHDNLYWYRRVMGKEIKFLLHFVKESKQDESGMPNNRFLAERTGGTYSTLKVQPAELEDSGVYFCASSPRLVNEKLFFGSGTQLSVL.